This T cell receptor (beta chain) was captured by sequencing in a study of blood T cell repertoires in COVID-19 (TCRdb year 2020). In terms of the full investigation: Collaborator samples came from the United States, Italy and Spain and covered acute and convalescent phases of COVID-19. The material from the prospective study consisted of cDNA or gDNA derived from T cells, B-cell-depleted T cells, or PBMCs. Subjects who had been exposed to COVID-19, were actively infected with it, or had recovered from it provided the deeply sampled blood TCRbeta repertoires that made up the dataset. The repertoires were released in a freely available public database meant as a resource for research on the immune response to SARS-CoV-2. Samples came from the ongoing ImmuneRACE study (first 160 participants) plus 1,254 subjects from 6 global collaborators. Nearly every sample came with metadata listing a de-identified subject ID, COVID-19 status, age in years and sex. HLA class I and class II types, where available, came from metadata supplied by the sample provider rather than from assay-based typing. Results and caveats for the whole study, not just this receptor: The amount of clinical and demographic metadata varied by source and participant and was provided uncurated.

Collaborating institutions collected whole blood in K2EDTA tubes following their own protocols. Collaborator samples were shipped for TCRbeta analysis as frozen whole blood, isolated PBMCs, or DNA extracted from either sample type. Reading the germline V gene gives CDR1 SGHTS and CDR2 YDEGEE. V loses 7 bases of germline sequence and J loses 8 bases, and the interval between the two ends is 13 bases. The CDR3 sequence holds 12 residues, the cysteine and phenylalanine included. Only the CDR3 DNA is retained, 36 bases long and in frame from the first base. Details on this clone: Its antigen is unknown. The input lacks base qualities; no much larger clone sits a single base away.

TCRbeta CDR3 regions were amplified from genomic DNA using the immunoSEQ Assay, a bias-controlled multiplex PCR. From the authors' description of their analysis: Within the assay, amplification of reference gene primers was used to estimate how many nucleated cells each sample contained. To quantify the absolute abundance of each unique TCRbeta CDR3 rearrangement, sequence reads were collapsed and filtered. For each sample, productive Simpson clonality was calculated as the square root of Simpson's diversity index over productive rearrangements. What TCRdb holds here is the immuneACCESS table cut down to in-frame rearrangements. Part of the clones is not present; checked against another copy, under half of the missing clones reflect an unresolved V gene, and the others are unexplained. D and trimming come from the DNA, and the V and J calls and clone size come from that table. This sample lists 150,000 to 200,000 clones; 85% were detected once. Under 4% of the sample comes from the top ten.

The sequence joins TRBV5-8 to TRBJ2-1, with no confident D gene call. The sequence was obtained from a human donor with acute or convalescent COVID-19. The donor label of this sample is uncertain. The sample taken for sequencing was peripheral blood. The CDR3 amino acid sequence is: CASESSWDEQFF. The nucleotide sequence reads TGTGCCAGCGAAAGTAGCTGGGATGAGCAGTTCTTC.